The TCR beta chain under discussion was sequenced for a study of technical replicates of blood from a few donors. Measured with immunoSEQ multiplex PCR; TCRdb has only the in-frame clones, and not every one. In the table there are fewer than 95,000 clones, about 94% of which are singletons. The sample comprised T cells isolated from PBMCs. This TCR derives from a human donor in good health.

CDR3 amino acids: CASSQVNTQAPLHF. CDR3 nucleotide sequence: TGCGCCAGCAGCCAAGTCAACACCCAGGCACCCCTCCACTTT. The chain combines TRBV4-1 with TRBJ1-6; no clear D gene. Trimming removed 1 base from V and 11 bases from J, with 12 bases in between. The germline V gene has CDR1 MGHRA and CDR2 YSYEKL. The CDR3 is 14 amino acids.